This T cell receptor (beta chain) was sequenced in a study of CD8 T cells in Susac syndrome. Study conclusions and caveats: CD4+ T cell repertoires in Susac syndrome lacked clonal expansion.

The CDR3 covers 15 residues. CDR1 is SQVTM, CDR2 ANQGSEA, per germline. V trimming: 6 bases; J trimming: 2 bases; junction bases outside the gene matches: 4. The authors reverse transcribed roughly 0.45 to 1 ug RNA with random hexamers. An immunoSEQ multiplex PCR amplified TCR beta CDR3 over 54 Vbeta and 13 Jbeta. TCRdb re-called the immunoSEQ multiplex PCR reads through MiXCR, storing one row per CDR3 protein. The repertoire consists of roughly 150,000 distinct CDR3 sequences, with almost 96% occurring once and the leading ten covering 0.084%. Concerning this clonotype itself: Antigen unknown.

The receptor's source is a human donor with Susac syndrome. The chain uses TRBV29-1 and TRBJ2-3, with TRBD2 matching over 14 bases. The sample taken for sequencing was CD4+ T cells from PBMCs. CDR3 in DNA: TGCAGCGTCGGACTAGCGGGGGGAACCACAGATACGCAGTATTTT. Residues: CSVGLAGGTTDTQYF.